Listed here are 11 T cell receptor beta chains from one sample, sequenced in a study of cytomegalovirus exposure and HLA in healthy donors. PCR primers comprised 60 Vbeta and 13 Jbeta primers. The table came from immunoSEQ multiplex PCR; TCRdb's copy has only in-frame clones and leaves some out. The repertoire holds fewer than 120,000 clones, with about three quarters as singletons. Sequenced: PBMCs. The origin of the receptors is a woman aged 30 to 39 in good health and CMV-seronegative.

V gene TRBV9 combines with J gene TRBJ2-7, with TRBD1 identical over 7 bases. The germline V gene encodes CDR1 SGDLS and CDR2 YYNGEE. J gave up 1 base and V 7 bases, and 8 bases lay outside the gene matches. This CDR3 has 14 residues. The CDR3, as DNA: TGTGCCAGCGCGGCAGGGGGTCCTTCCTACGAGCAGTACTTC. Translating gives CASAAGGPSYEQYF. The full variable domain, with the rest looked up from reference TRBV9 and TRBJ2-7, is DSGVTQTPKHLITATGQRVTLRCSPRSGDLSVYWYQQSLDQGLQFLIQYYNGEERAKGNILERFSAQQFPDLHSELNLSSLELGDSALYFCASAAGGPSYEQYFGPGTRLTVT.

This sequence joins TRBV7-9 and TRBJ2-3; 8 positions agree with TRBD2. Germline-derived CDR1 and CDR2 are SEHNR and FQNEAQ (reference sequence). There are 16 residues in the CDR3. V lost 5 bases to trimming and J lost 3 bases; unmatched junction nucleotides: 10. In DNA form, the CDR3 reads TGTGCCAGCAGCAATCGGGATAGCGGGAAAACAGATACGCAGTATTTT. Residues: CASSNRDSGKTDTQYF.

The rearrangement uses TRBV7-6 and TRBJ2-7; 7 positions match TRBD1. V gave up 3 bases and J gave up 2 bases; unmatched junction bases: 1. The CDR3 spans 13 residues. Germline values: CDR1 SGHVS, CDR2 FNYEAQ. CDR3 DNA sequence: TGTGCCAGCAGCTTTGGACAGGCCTACGAGCAGTACTTC. Translated, it gives CASSFGQAYEQYF.

The V call is TRBV10-3, the J call TRBJ2-1; 10 positions agree with TRBD1. CDR3 length equals 15 residues. Unmatched junction bases numbered 7, after V lost 4 bases and J lost 7 bases. Looked up from germline, CDR1 is ENHRY and CDR2 is SYGVKD. The CDR3 DNA reads as TGTGCCATCAGTGCACCGACAGGGGGCACGAATGAGCAGTTCTTC. Amino acids: CAISAPTGGTNEQFF.

The rearrangement links TRBV5-4 to TRBJ2-1; tentatively, D is TRBD1 (7 bases). The germline CDR1 and CDR2 sequences are SGHNT and YYREEE (reference sequence). V lost 5 bases and J 9 bases, leaving 12 bases between the germline ends. The CDR3 totals 12 residues. CDR3 loop: CASRQGGGEQFF. DNA for the CDR3: TGTGCCAGCAGGCAGGGGGGAGGTGAGCAGTTCTTC.

The chain has TRBV28 and TRBJ2-7, with 8 positions matching TRBD1. This CDR3 spans 13 amino acids. Losses at the gene ends were 4 bases for V and 3 bases for J; bases not matched to a gene: 2. Germline CDR1 and CDR2: MDHEN and SYDVKM. For the CDR3, the DNA is TGTGCCAGCAGTTCGACAGGGGTCTACGAGCAGTACTTC. Translating it yields CASSSTGVYEQYF. The whole variable domain, remainder taken from reference TRBV28 and TRBJ2-7, is DVKVTQSSRYLVKRTGEKVFLECVQDMDHENMFWYRQDPGLGLRLIYFSYDVKMKEKGDIPEGYSVSREKKERFSLILESASTNQTSMYLCASSSTGVYEQYFGPGTRLTVT.

This clone was observed a single time. The genes are TRBV19 and TRBJ2-1; TRBD1 matches 11 bases. CDR1 is LNHDA and CDR2 is SQIVND in the germline V gene (reference sequence). Trimming at V came to 3 bases and at J to 7 bases, leaving 8 bases not matched to a gene. The CDR3 is 16 residues long. The DNA for the CDR3 is TGTGCCAGTAGTATCCTAGGGACAGGGGGAAGGAATGAGCAGTTCTTC. Translating gives CASSILGTGGRNEQFF. The full variable domain, completed using reference TRBV19 and TRBJ2-1, is DGGITQSPKYLFRKEGQNVTLSCEQNLNHDAMYWYRQDPGQGLRLIYYSQIVNDFQKGDIAEGYSVSREKKESFPLTVTSAQKNPTAFYLCASSILGTGGRNEQFFGPGTRLTVL.

A remark on this clone: One junction end disagrees with the germline gene, perhaps due to a read error. This chain connects TRBV2 to TRBJ1-2, with D maybe TRBD1 (5 bases). The germline V gene has CDR1 SNHLY and CDR2 FYNNEI. The CDR3 length is 14 residues. This CDR3 reads CASSVQGSNYGYIF. In DNA form, the CDR3 reads TGTGCCAGCAGTGTCCAGGGCTCTAACTATGGCTACATCTTC. Drawing the rest from reference TRBV2 and TRBJ1-2, the complete variable domain is EPEVTQTPSHQVTQMGQEVILRCVPISNHLYFYWYRQILGQKVEFLVSFYNNEISEKSEIFDDQFSVERPDGSNFTLKIRSTKLEDSAMYFCASSVQGSNYGYIFGSGTRLTVV.

The chain has TRBV6-5 and TRBJ2-7; TRBD1 might be the D (5 bases). The CDR3 length is 16 residues. Germline V gene data show CDR1 as MNHEY and CDR2 as SVGAGI. Trimming shortened V by 0 bases and J by 7 bases, and 19 bases separated the two germline ends. The CDR3 reads CASSYSASVGAGEQYF. CDR3 sequence (DNA): TGTGCCAGCAGTTACTCGGCCTCGGTTGGGGCCGGGGAGCAGTACTTC.

The J gene is TRBJ2-1, the V gene TRBV4-3, with TRBD2 matching over 10 bases. The trim removed 2 bases at V and 5 bases at J, leaving 6 bases unmatched. CDR3 size: 16 residues. Germline V gives CDR1 LGHNA, CDR2 YSLEER. CDR3 residues: CASSQFGGTSDNEQFF. The CDR3 DNA reads TGCGCCAGCAGCCAATTTGGCGGGACTAGCGACAATGAGCAGTTCTTC.

This chain joins TRBV27 and TRBJ2-7; tentatively, D is TRBD1 (5 bases). Germline V gene sequence: CDR1 MNHEY, CDR2 SMNVEV (reference sequence). Trimming took off 2 bases at V and 3 bases at J, with 11 bases between the two ends. There are 14 residues in the CDR3. Written as DNA, the CDR3 is TGTGCCAGCAGTTTAAACTACAGGAGCTACGAGCAGTACTTC. It specifies CASSLNYRSYEQYF.